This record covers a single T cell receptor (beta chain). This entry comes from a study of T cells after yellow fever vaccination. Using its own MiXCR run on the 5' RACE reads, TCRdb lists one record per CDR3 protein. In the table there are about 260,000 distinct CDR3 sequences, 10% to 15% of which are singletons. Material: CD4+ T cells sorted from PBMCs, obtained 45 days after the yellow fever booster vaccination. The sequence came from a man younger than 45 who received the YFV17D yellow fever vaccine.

For the CDR3, the DNA is TGTGCCAGCAGTGAAAACGGGAGGGACTACGAGCAGTACTTC. Translation: CASSENGRDYEQYF. The gene calls are TRBV6-1 and TRBJ2-7; 8 positions match TRBD2. The CDR3 runs 14 residues. Germline V gene lookup returns CDR1 MNHNS and CDR2 SASEGT. Germline trimming cut 2 bases from V and 3 bases from J; bases unmatched to any gene: 3.